Shown below are 7 T cell receptor beta chains from a single sample sequenced in a study of PD-1 blockade in classical Hodgkin lymphoma. Profiled with immunoSEQ multiplex PCR; TCRdb holds only in-frame clones, not every one. The table includes approximately 61,000 clones, 75% to 90% detected once. Every single patient, without exception, relapsed after autologous stem cell transplantation, and brentuximab vedotin exposure varied. This specimen consisted of peripheral blood mononuclear cells (PBMCs), obtained at baseline. The receptors come from a human donor with classical Hodgkin lymphoma.

The rearrangement links TRBV2 to TRBJ1-2, with D hard to call. V lost 6 bases and J lost 10, with 15 bases in between. Looked up from germline, CDR1 is SNHLY and CDR2 is FYNNEI. The CDR3 contains 12 residues. The CDR3 loop reads CASRGRQGTYTF. In nucleotides, the CDR3 is TGTGCCAGCAGGGGGAGACAAGGTACCTACACCTTC. Looking up the rest from reference TRBV2 and TRBJ1-2 gives the full variable domain: EPEVTQTPSHQVTQMGQEVILRCVPISNHLYFYWYRQILGQKVEFLVSFYNNEISEKSEIFDDQFSVERPDGSNFTLKIRSTKLEDSAMYFCASRGRQGTYTFGSGTRLTVV.

The chain combines TRBV29-1 with TRBJ2-7, with D perhaps TRBD1 or TRBD2 (5 bases each). This CDR3 is built from 12 residues. Germline CDR1 reads SQVTM; CDR2 reads ANQGSEA. Trimming cost V 7 bases and J 4 bases, with 14 bases left between them. CDR3 bases: TGCAGCGGGTGGGACCCTCCATACGAGCAGTACTTC. Amino acids: CSGWDPPYEQYF.

This chain uses TRBV29-1 with TRBJ2-7, with 7 positions matching TRBD2. Trimming cost V 0 bases and J 9 bases; bases outside gene matches: 5. The CDR3 runs to 12 residues. Germline assignment: CDR1 SQVTM and CDR2 ANQGSEA. The CDR3 spells CSVEDPGGRQYF. Here the CDR3 DNA reads TGCAGCGTTGAAGATCCGGGGGGACGGCAGTACTTC.

This rearrangement joins TRBV7-6 to TRBJ1-1; 8 bases are shared with TRBD1. Germline-derived CDR1 and CDR2 are SGHVS and FNYEAQ. The CDR3 has 16 amino acids. With V trimmed by 5 bases and J by 4 bases, 12 bases remained unmatched. CDR3 nucleotides: TGTGCCAGCAGCCGGTGGGACAGGTCCGAAGGCACTGAAGCTTTCTTT. Encoded protein: CASSRWDRSEGTEAFF.

The V and J genes are TRBV18 and TRBJ2-7, with a weak D call TRBD1 (6 bases). The CDR3 is 13 amino acids. The germline CDR1 and CDR2 sequences are KGHSH and LQKENI. V was shortened by 2 bases and J by 5 bases, with 10 bases between the two germline ends. The CDR3 coding sequence is TGTGCCAGCTCACCAAGGGGGACCCACGAGCAGTACTTC. Its translation is CASSPRGTHEQYF.

The chain carries TRBV4-1 and TRBJ2-7, with TRBD2 as a possible D gene (5 bases). In germline, CDR1 is MGHRA, CDR2 YSYEKL. This CDR3 has 16 amino acids. V was clipped by 3 bases and J by 0 bases, with 15 bases between them. The CDR3 DNA reads TGCGCCAGCAGCCATATCGGCGGGCCCCTCTCCTACGAGCAGTACTTC. Translated, it gives CASSHIGGPLSYEQYF.

The genes are TRBV25-1 and TRBJ1-4; D possibly corresponds to TRBD1 (6 bases). Germline CDR1 and CDR2: MGHDK and SYGVNS. This CDR3 contains 15 residues. The V and J ends lost 6 bases and 0 bases respectively, with 11 bases between them. This chain's CDR3 is CASSRRGATNEKLFF. The CDR3 DNA is TGTGCCAGCAGCCGCAGGGGTGCAACTAATGAAAAACTGTTTTTT.